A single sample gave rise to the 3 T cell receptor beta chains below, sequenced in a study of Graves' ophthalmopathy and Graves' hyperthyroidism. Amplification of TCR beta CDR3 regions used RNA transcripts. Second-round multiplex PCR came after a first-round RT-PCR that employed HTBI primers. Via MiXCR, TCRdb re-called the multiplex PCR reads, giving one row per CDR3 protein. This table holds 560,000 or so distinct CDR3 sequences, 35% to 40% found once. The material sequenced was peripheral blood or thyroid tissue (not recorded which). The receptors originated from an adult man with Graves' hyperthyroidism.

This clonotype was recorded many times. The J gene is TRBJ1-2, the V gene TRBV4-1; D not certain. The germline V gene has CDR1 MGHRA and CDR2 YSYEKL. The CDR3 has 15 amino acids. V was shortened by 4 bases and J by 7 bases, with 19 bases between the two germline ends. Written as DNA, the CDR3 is TGCGCCAGCAGCCCTAATTCGGCGGCAAAGATTGGCTACACCTTC. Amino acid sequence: CASSPNSAAKIGYTF.

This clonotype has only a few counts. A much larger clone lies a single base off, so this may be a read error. In DNA form, the CDR3 reads TGTGCCAGCAGGTACAGGGGAGAGACCCAGTGCTTC. Protein product: CASRYRGETQCF. The chain employs TRBV2 and TRBJ2-5, with 7 bases that match TRBD1. The CDR3 has 12 residues. CDR1 is SNHLY, CDR2 FYNNEI, per germline.

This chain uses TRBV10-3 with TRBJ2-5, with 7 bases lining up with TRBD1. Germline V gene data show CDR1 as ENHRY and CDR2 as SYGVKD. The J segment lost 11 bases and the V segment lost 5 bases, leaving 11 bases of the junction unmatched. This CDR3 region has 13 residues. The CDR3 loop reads CAISPTGTGEQYF. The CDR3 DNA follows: TGTGCCATCAGTCCGACAGGGACCGGGGAGCAGTACTTC.